This record concerns one T cell receptor (beta chain) sequence. The target antigen is unknown. Use of 60 Vbeta and 13 Jbeta primers characterized the PCR. Clones were sequenced by immunoSEQ multiplex PCR, and TCRdb holds only the in-frame ones, with some missing. The table shows 80,000 or so clones, with roughly 63% occurring only once. This sample was taken from a study of cytomegalovirus exposure and HLA in healthy donors. For the study at large: An earlier analysis found fewer than 120 million unique TCR beta sequences from about 190 million T cells.

Points from the study as a whole: Later on, an analysis showed TCR association rates differing by HLA locus, with DRB1 the most and HLA-C the fewest.

Germline V lookup: CDR1 GTSNPN, CDR2 SVGIG (reference sequence). V was pared by 5 bases and J by 0 bases, with 3 bases of the junction left unmatched. The CDR3 spans 14 residues. The TCR originated in a man younger than 45 in good health and CMV-seropositive. The chain recombines TRBV30 with TRBJ2-7, with TRBD1 matching 11 bases. The material sequenced was PBMCs. The CDR3, as DNA: TGTGCCTGGGCCGGGACAGGGGGCTCCTACGAGCAGTACTTC. It yields the protein CAWAGTGGSYEQYF.